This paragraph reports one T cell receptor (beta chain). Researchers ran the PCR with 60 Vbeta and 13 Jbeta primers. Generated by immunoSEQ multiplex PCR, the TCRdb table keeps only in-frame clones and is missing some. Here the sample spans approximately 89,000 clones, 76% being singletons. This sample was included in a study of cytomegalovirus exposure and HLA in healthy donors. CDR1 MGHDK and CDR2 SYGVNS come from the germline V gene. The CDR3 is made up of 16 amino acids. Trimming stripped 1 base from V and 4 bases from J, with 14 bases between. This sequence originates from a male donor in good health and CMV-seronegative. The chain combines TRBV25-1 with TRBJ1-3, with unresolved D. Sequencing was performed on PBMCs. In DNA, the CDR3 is TGTGCCAGCAGTGAATGGGGAGGTAACATCGGAAACACCATATATTTT. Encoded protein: CASSEWGGNIGNTIYF.